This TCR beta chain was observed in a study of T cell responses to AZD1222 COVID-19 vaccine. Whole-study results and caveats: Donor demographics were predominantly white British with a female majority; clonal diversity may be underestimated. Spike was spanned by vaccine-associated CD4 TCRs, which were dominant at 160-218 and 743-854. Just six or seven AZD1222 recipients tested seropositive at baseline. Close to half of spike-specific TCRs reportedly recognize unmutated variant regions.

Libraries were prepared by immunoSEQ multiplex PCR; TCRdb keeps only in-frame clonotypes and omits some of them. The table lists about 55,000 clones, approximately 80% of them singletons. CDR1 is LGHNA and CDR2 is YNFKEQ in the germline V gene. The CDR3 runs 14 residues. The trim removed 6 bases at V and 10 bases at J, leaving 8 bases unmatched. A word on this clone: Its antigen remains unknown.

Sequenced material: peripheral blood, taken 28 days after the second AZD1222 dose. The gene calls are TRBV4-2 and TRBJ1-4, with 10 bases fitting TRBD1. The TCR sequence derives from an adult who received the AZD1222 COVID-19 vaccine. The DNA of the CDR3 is TGTGCCAGCAGTCAGGGACAGGGGTCTCTAAAACTGTTTTTT. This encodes CASSQGQGSLKLFF.